A single sample gave rise to the 10 T cell receptor beta chains below, sequenced in a study of beta chain features in type 1 diabetes. Study findings and constraints: In every one of the four CD4+ subsets, TCRB CDR3s were moderately but significantly shorter in Type 1 diabetes patients.

Investigators reverse transcribed all isolated RNA, so they sequenced expressed TCRB transcripts. Sequencing used immunoSEQ multiplex PCR; TCRdb keeps in-frame clones, though not all of them. This sample carries 200,000 to 300,000 clones, roughly 11% of them seen once, and the ten largest clones take roughly 0.017%. These receptors have no identified antigens. Material: naive CD4+ T cells from blood. The receptors originated from a man between 25 and 39 years old with type 1 diabetes.

CDR3 amino acids: CASSLEVRGNEQYF. CDR3 nucleotide sequence: TGTGCCAGCAGCTTAGAGGTCAGGGGCAACGAGCAGTACTTC. V and J are TRBV7-9 and TRBJ2-7; possibly TRBD1 for D (6 bases). Trimming removed 1 base from V and 5 bases from J, with 12 bases in between. This CDR3 comprises 14 residues. The germline gives CDR1 SEHNR, CDR2 FQNEAQ (reference sequence).

The chain combines TRBV9 with TRBJ2-3, with a weak D call TRBD1 (5 bases). The V end was cut by 4 bases, the J end by 4 bases, with 19 bases between. Germline V gene sequence: CDR1 SGDLS, CDR2 YYNGEE. The CDR3 has 16 amino acids. CDR3 in DNA: TGTGCCAGCAGCCAGGGTGGGCGGACCTTCTCAGATACGCAGTATTTT. As protein: CASSQGGRTFSDTQYF. The entire variable domain, with the rest obtained from reference TRBV9 and TRBJ2-3, is as follows: DSGVTQTPKHLITATGQRVTLRCSPRSGDLSVYWYQQSLDQGLQFLIQYYNGEERAKGNILERFSAQQFPDLHSELNLSSLELGDSALYFCASSQGGRTFSDTQYFGPGTRLTVL.

This clone has a handful of counts. The chain has TRBV18 and TRBJ2-5; 10 bases line up with TRBD1. Germline CDR1 reads KGHSH; CDR2 reads LQKENI. The CDR3 loop spans 15 amino acids. The V and J ends lost 5 bases and 1 base, in that order; junction bases with no gene match: 4. The CDR3 sequence is CASSKGQGLQETQYF. The CDR3 region has the DNA TGTGCCAGCTCAAAGGGACAGGGGCTCCAAGAGACCCAGTACTTC.

This clone was recorded a few times. The chain recombines TRBV5-1 with TRBJ2-2, with TRBD2 as a possible D gene (5 bases). From germline, CDR1 is SGHRS and CDR2 YFSETQ. The CDR3 loop spans 17 amino acids. V was shortened by 4 bases and J by 5 bases, with 21 bases between the two germline ends. In nucleotides, the CDR3 is TGCGCCAGCAGCCCCGGGTCTAGCAGGTTCCATACCGGGGAGCTGTTTTTT. Its translation is CASSPGSSRFHTGELFF.

This clone appeared a few times. The rearrangement links TRBV12-5 to TRBJ2-3, with 7 bases identical to TRBD1. V dropped 5 bases and J dropped 4; count of bases not matched to a gene: 6. The germline CDR1 and CDR2 sequences are LGHNT and FRNRAP. The CDR3 covers 14 residues. In DNA form, the CDR3 reads TGTGCTAGTGGTCAAAGGACAGGCGCAGATACGCAGTATTTT. Translating gives CASGQRTGADTQYF.

The rearrangement links TRBV4-2 to TRBJ1-1, with D perhaps TRBD1 (6 bases). The germline V gene has CDR1 LGHNA and CDR2 YNFKEQ. The CDR3 runs 12 residues. V was clipped by 5 bases and J by 6 bases, with 10 bases between them. The CDR3 nucleotides are TGTGCCAGCAGCTCCCGACAGGCTGAAGCTTTCTTT. Its translation: CASSSRQAEAFF.

The chain employs TRBV10-3 and TRBJ2-7; TRBD1 matches 8 bases. Germline CDR1 and CDR2: ENHRY and SYGVKD. The CDR3 has 13 residues. Losses at the gene ends were 0 bases for V and 8 bases for J; bases not matched to a gene: 3. This CDR3 reads CAISESDRGKQYF. Written as DNA, the CDR3 is TGTGCCATCAGTGAGTCCGACAGGGGAAAGCAGTACTTC.

The sample holds a few counts of this clone. The chain joins TRBV7-3 to TRBJ2-2, with D tentatively TRBD2 (5 bases). CDR1 is SGHTA, CDR2 FQGTGA, per germline. This CDR3 has 15 amino acids. V lost 1 base, J lost 5 bases, and 11 bases lay in between. The CDR3 sequence: CASSLSTSSTGELFF. CDR3 DNA sequence: TGTGCCAGCAGCTTAAGTACTAGTTCAACCGGGGAGCTGTTTTTT. The full variable domain, rest sourced from reference TRBV7-3 and TRBJ2-2, is GAGVSQTPSNKVTEKGKYVELRCDPISGHTALYWYRQSLGQGPEFLIYFQGTGAADDSGLPNDRFFAVRPEGSVSTLKIQRTERGDSAVYLCASSLSTSSTGELFFGEGSRLTVL.

The chain combines TRBV15 with TRBJ2-7; TRBD1 aligns across 10 bases. Germline-derived CDR1 and CDR2 are LNHNV and YYDKDF (reference sequence). V lost 0 bases to trimming and J lost 5 bases; unmatched junction nucleotides: 7. CDR3 length: 16 residues. DNA of the CDR3: TGTGCCACCAGCAGAGATACCCCGGGACAGGGGAACGAGCAGTACTTC. It is translated as CATSRDTPGQGNEQYF.

The rearrangement uses TRBV18 and TRBJ1-1; D gene uncertain. V shed 2 bases and J shed 0 bases, with 4 bases lying between them. The germline CDR1 and CDR2 sequences are KGHSH and LQKENI. This CDR3 region has 13 residues. This CDR3 is CASSPVVNTEAFF. The CDR3 coding sequence is TGTGCCAGCTCACCAGTCGTGAACACTGAAGCTTTCTTT.